This T cell receptor beta chain was recorded in a study of cytomegalovirus exposure and HLA in healthy donors. All the people who gave samples were healthy bone marrow donors. This clone has more than one count but fewer than ten. Its target is not known. Study-wide points: Some V segments (TRBV6-2 and TRBV6-3 among them) were excluded as indistinguishable. Sequencing probably produced one cluster of sequence variants that were highly shared. In a later analysis, TCR beta V- and J-gene trimming showed a link to a missense DCLRE1C variant.

Use of 60 Vbeta and 13 Jbeta primers characterized the PCR. Profiled with immunoSEQ multiplex PCR; TCRdb holds only in-frame clones, not every one. There are some 180,000 clones in the sample; 8.5% to 10% occur only once, and 1% to 1.5% lies in the top ten. V lost 0 bases and J lost 9; bases outside the gene matches: 6. The germline V gene encodes CDR1 SGDLS and CDR2 YYNGEE. The CDR3 has 17 amino acids. Sequencing was performed on PBMCs. The chain is built from TRBV9 and TRBJ2-1, with 16 positions matching TRBD2. The clonotype was recovered from a woman aged 30 to 39 in good health and CMV-seropositive. The CDR3 nucleotides read TGTGCCAGCAGCGTAGGGGGACTAGCGGGAGGGCCGATTGAGCAGTTCTTC. Protein: CASSVGGLAGGPIEQFF. The full variable domain, with the rest looked up from reference TRBV9 and TRBJ2-1, is DSGVTQTPKHLITATGQRVTLRCSPRSGDLSVYWYQQSLDQGLQFLIQYYNGEERAKGNILERFSAQQFPDLHSELNLSSLELGDSALYFCASSVGGLAGGPIEQFFGPGTRLTVL.